This T cell receptor beta chain came from a study of beta chain features in type 1 diabetes. Study observations and caveats: Amplification by PCR could prefer shorter templates, with the same effect in patients and controls. Among all four CD4+ subsets, Type 1 diabetes patients had TCRB CDR3s that were moderately but significantly shorter.

Every bit of the isolated RNA underwent reverse transcription, so sequencing read expressed TCRB transcripts. Repertoires were generated with immunoSEQ multiplex PCR, while TCRdb's copy carries only in-frame clones and drops some. The repertoire has about 660,000 clones, roughly 13% of them found once; the top ten carry approximately 0.042%. This clone has more than one count but fewer than ten. What it recognizes is unknown. CDR1 and CDR2 from the germline V gene are SEHNR and FQNEAQ (reference sequence). There are 16 residues in the CDR3. The V and J ends lost 5 bases and 1 base respectively, with 16 bases between them.

The chain couples TRBV7-9 to TRBJ2-3; D not resolved. The sequenced sample consisted of naive CD4+ T cells from blood. This sequence was found in a man aged 18 to 30 with type 1 diabetes. The CDR3 DNA follows: TGTGCCAGCAGCCCCGGAACGGTCACCGGCACAGATACGCAGTATTTT. It translates to CASSPGTVTGTDTQYF. The whole variable domain, remainder taken from reference TRBV7-9 and TRBJ2-3, is DTGVSQNPRHKITKRGQNVTFRCDPISEHNRLYWYRQTLGQGPEFLTYFQNEAQLEKSRLLSDRFSAERPKGSFSTLEIQRTEQGDSAMYLCASSPGTVTGTDTQYFGPGTRLTVL.